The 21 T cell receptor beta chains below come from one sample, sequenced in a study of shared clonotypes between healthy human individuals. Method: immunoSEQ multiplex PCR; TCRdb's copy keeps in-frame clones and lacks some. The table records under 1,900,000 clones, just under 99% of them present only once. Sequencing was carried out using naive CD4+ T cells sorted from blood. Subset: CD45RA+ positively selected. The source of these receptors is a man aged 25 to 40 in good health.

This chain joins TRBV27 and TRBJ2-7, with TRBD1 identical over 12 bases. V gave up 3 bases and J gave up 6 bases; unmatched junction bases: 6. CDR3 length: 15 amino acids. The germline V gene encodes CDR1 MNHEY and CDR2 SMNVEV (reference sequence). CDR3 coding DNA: TGTGCCAGCAGTTTCGGGGACAGGGGGCGGGTCGAGCAGTACTTC. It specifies CASSFGDRGRVEQYF.

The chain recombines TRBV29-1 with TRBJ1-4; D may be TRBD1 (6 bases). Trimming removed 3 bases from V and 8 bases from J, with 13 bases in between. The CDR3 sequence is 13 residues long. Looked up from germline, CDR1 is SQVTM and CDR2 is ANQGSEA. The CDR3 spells CSVDPGAGEKLFF. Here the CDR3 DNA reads TGCAGCGTTGATCCGGGGGCAGGAGAAAAACTGTTTTTT.

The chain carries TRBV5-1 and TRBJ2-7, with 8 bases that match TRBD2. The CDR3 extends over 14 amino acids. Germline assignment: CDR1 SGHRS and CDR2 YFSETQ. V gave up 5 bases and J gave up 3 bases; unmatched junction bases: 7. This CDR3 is CASRPSGRNYEQYF. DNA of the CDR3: TGCGCCAGCAGACCTAGCGGGCGAAACTACGAGCAGTACTTC.

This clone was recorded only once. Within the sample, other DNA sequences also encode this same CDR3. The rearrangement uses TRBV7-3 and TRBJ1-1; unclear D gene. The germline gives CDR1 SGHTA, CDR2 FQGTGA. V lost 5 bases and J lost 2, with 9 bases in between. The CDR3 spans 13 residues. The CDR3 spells CASSVTTNTEAFF. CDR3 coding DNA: TGTGCCAGCAGCGTCACAACAAACACTGAAGCTTTCTTT.

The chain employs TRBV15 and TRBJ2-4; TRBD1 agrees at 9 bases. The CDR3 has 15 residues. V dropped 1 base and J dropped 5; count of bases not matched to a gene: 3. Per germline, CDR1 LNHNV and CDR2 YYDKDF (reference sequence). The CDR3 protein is CATSRVTGGENIQYF. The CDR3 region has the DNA TGTGCCACCAGCAGAGTTACAGGGGGCGAAAACATTCAGTACTTC. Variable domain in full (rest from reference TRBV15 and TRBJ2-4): DAMVIQNPRYQVTQFGKPVTLSCSQTLNHNVMYWYQQKSSQAPKLLFHYYDKDFNNEADTPDNFQSRRPNTSFCFLDIRSPGLGDTAMYLCATSRVTGGENIQYFGAGTRLSVL.

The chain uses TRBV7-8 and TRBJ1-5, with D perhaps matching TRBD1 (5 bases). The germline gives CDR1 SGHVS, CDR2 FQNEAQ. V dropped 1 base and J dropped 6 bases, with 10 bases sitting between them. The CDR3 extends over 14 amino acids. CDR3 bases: TGTGCCAGCAGCTTAGGGGGGGTGGGTCAGCCCCAGCATTTT. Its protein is CASSLGGVGQPQHF.

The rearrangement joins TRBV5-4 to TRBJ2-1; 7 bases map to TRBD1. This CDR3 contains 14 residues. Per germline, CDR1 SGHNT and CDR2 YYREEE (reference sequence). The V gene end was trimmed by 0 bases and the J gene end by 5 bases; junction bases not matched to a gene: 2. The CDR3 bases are TGTGCCAGCAGCTTGGAGGGGGCGAACAATGAGCAGTTCTTC. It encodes CASSLEGANNEQFF.

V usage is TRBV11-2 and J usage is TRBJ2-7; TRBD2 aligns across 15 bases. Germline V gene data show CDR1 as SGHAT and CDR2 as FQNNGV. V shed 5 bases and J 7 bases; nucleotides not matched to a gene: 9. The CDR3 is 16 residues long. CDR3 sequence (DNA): TGTGCCAGCAGCCAGAATAGAGGACTAGCGGGAGGGGAGCAGTACTTC. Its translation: CASSQNRGLAGGEQYF.

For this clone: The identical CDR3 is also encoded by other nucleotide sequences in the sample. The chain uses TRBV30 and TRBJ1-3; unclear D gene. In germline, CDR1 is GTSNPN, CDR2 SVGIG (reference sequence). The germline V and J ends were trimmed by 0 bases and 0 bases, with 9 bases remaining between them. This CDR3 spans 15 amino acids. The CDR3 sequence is CAWSVTGSSGNTIYF. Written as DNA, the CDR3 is TGTGCCTGGAGTGTTACGGGAAGCTCTGGAAACACCATATATTTT.

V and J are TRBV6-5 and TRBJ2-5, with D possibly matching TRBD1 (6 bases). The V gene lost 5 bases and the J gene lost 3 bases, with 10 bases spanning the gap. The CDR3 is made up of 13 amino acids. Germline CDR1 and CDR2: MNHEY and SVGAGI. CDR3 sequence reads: CASSPPGEETQYF. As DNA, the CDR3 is TGTGCCAGCAGTCCCCCAGGGGAAGAGACCCAGTACTTC.

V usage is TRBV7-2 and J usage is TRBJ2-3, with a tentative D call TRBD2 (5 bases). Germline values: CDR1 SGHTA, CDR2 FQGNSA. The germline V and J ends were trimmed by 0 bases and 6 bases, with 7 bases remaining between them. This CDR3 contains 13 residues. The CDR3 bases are TGTGCCAGCAGCTTAGCGTGGAGGGATACGCAGTATTTT. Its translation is CASSLAWRDTQYF.

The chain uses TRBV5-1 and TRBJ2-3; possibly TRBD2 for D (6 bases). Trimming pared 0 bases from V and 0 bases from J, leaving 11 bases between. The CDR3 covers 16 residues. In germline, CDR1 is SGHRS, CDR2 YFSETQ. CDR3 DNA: TGCGCCAGCAGCTTGGGCCTAGCGTCGAGCACAGATACGCAGTATTTT. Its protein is CASSLGLASSTDTQYF.

CDR3: CASSRTPSGSVNEQYF. The CDR3 DNA reads TGTGCCAGCAGTCGAACTCCTAGCGGGAGCGTGAACGAGCAGTACTTC. The V and J genes are TRBV27 and TRBJ2-7, with TRBD2 matching 10 bases. The length of the CDR3 is 16 residues. The junction had 12 bases not matched to a gene; V was cut back by 5 bases and J by 5 bases. Per germline, CDR1 MNHEY and CDR2 SMNVEV (reference sequence).

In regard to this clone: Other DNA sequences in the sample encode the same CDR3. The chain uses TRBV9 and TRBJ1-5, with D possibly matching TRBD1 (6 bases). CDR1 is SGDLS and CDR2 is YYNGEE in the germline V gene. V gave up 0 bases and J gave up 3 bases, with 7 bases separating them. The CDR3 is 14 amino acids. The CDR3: CASSVGGANQPQHF. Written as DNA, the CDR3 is TGTGCCAGCAGCGTAGGGGGGGCCAATCAGCCCCAGCATTTT.

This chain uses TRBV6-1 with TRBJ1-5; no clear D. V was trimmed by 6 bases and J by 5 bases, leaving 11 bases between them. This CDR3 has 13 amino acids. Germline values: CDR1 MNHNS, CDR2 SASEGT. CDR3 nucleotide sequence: TGTGCCAGCAGGCCACTTGGCGATCAGCCCCAGCATTTT. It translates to CASRPLGDQPQHF.

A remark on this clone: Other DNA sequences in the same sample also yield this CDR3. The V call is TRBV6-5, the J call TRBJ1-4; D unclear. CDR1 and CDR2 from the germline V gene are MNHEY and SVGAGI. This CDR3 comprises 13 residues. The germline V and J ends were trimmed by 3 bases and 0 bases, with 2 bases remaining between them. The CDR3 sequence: CASSYSTNEKLFF. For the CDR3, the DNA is TGTGCCAGCAGTTATTCAACTAATGAAAAACTGTTTTTT.

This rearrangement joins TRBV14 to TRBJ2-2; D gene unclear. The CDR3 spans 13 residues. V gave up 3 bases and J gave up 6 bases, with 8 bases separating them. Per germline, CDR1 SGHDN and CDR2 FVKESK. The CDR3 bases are TGTGCCAGCAGCCATGGTTGGGCCGGGGAGCTGTTTTTT. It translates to CASSHGWAGELFF. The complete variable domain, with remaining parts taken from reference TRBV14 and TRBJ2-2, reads EAGVTQFPSHSVIEKGQTVTLRCDPISGHDNLYWYRRVMGKEIKFLLHFVKESKQDESGMPNNRFLAERTGGTYSTLKVQPAELEDSGVYFCASSHGWAGELFFGEGSRLTVL.

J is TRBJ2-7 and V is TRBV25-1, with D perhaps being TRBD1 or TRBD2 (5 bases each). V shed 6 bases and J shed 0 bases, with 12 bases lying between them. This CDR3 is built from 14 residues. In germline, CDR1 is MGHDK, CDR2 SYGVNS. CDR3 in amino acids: CASSGTVSSYEQYF. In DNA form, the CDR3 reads TGTGCCAGCAGCGGGACGGTTAGCTCCTACGAGCAGTACTTC.

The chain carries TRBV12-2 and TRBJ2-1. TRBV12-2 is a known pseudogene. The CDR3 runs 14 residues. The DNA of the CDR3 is TGTGCAAGTCGCTTAGGGCCCCAGTTGCGTGAGCAGTTCTTC. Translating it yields CASRLGPQLREQFF.

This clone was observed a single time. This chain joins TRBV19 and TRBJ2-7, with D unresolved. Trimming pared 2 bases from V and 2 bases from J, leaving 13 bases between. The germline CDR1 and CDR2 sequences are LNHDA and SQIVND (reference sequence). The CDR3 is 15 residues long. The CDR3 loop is CASSITFEFPYEQYF. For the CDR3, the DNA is TGTGCCAGTAGTATAACATTTGAGTTTCCCTACGAGCAGTACTTC.

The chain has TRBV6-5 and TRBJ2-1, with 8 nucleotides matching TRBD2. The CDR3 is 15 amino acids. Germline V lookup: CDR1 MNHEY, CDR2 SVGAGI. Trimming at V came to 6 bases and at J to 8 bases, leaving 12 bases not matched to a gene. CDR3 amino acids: CASSPGTRLSYEQFF. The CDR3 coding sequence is TGTGCCAGCAGCCCCGGGACTAGGCTTTCGTATGAGCAGTTCTTC.